The rows below give T cell receptor beta chains drawn from one sample of a study of T-cell memory formation after mild COVID-19. TCRdb reprocessed the 5' RACE reads with MiXCR, giving one entry per CDR3 protein. The sample lists 540,000 or so distinct CDR3 sequences, just over 20% occurring once. The sample taken for sequencing was PBMCs or a T cell subset sorted from them (not recorded which). The source is an adult woman who had mild COVID-19 (a few samples of this study predate the infection). Cell type and time point are not known. The CDR3 runs from the conserved cysteine through the conserved F or W. The D gene is left open where the match is weak. Only part of the rows carry a size: once, few, many, or a class if the clone is expanded.

>.|few|TRBV7-2|TRBJ2-5
CASSFVFGNQETQYF
TGTGCCAGCAGCTTTGTCTTCGGTAACCAAGAGACCCAGTACTTC
>TRBD1|many|TRBV9|TRBJ2-7
CASSPGGSSYEQYF
TGTGCCAGCAGTCCAGGGGGTAGCTCCTACGAGCAGTACTTC
>TRBD2|few|TRBV29-1|TRBJ2-7
CSTKLAEGPYEQYF
TGCAGCACTAAACTAGCGGAAGGTCCCTACGAGCAGTACTTC
>TRBD1|.|TRBV5-1|TRBJ2-7
CASSWGQGVDEQYF
TGCGCCAGCAGCTGGGGACAGGGAGTCGACGAGCAGTACTTC
>TRBD1|few|TRBV20-1|TRBJ2-7
CSALRQGRSNEQYF
TGCAGTGCTCTCCGACAGGGAAGAAGTAACGAGCAGTACTTC
>TRBD2|few|TRBV6-2/TRBV6-3|TRBJ2-7
CASSGTSGRAILPLYEQYF
TGTGCCAGCAGCGGGACTAGCGGGAGGGCCATCCTACCGCTTTACGAGCAGTACTTC
>.|.|TRBV9|TRBJ1-4
CASSVARGAGEKLFF
TGTGCCAGCAGCGTAGCAAGGGGCGCGGGTGAAAAACTGTTTTTT
>.|few|TRBV29-1|TRBJ2-7
CSVDGALGEQYF
TGCAGCGTTGACGGGGCGTTGGGAGAGCAGTACTTC
>.|many|TRBV7-8|TRBJ2-3
CASSISTDTQYF
TGTGCCAGCAGCATCAGCACAGATACGCAGTATTTT
>.|.|TRBV20-1|TRBJ2-3
CTLLRRDADTQYF
TGCACCCTACTGCGGAGGGACGCAGATACGCAGTATTTT
>.|many|TRBV29-1|TRBJ2-5
CSSRPAGRETQYF
TGCAGCTCCCGTCCGGCGGGACGAGAGACCCAGTACTTC
>.|.|TRBV4-1|TRBJ2-7
CASSQDSGSNTWVPYEQYF
TGCGCCAGCAGCCAAGATTCGGGTAGTAACACCTGGGTCCCCTACGAGCAGTACTTC
>.|.|TRBV12-3/TRBV12-4|TRBJ2-7
CASSAVAYEQYF
TGTGCCAGCAGTGCTGTGGCCTACGAGCAGTACTTC
>.|few|TRBV6-1|TRBJ2-7
CASSEMRYEQYF
TGTGCCAGCAGTGAAATGAGATACGAGCAGTACTTC
>TRBD1|.|TRBV7-9|TRBJ2-1
CASSSFGTGGKDEQFF
TGTGCCAGCAGCTCCTTCGGGACAGGGGGCAAAGATGAGCAGTTCTTC
>.|few|TRBV20-1|TRBJ2-1
CSAALAPDYNEQFF
TGCAGTGCTGCCCTGGCCCCGGACTACAATGAGCAGTTCTTC
>.|once|TRBV4-1|TRBJ2-1
CASSQDSGGWSYNEQFF
TGCGCCAGCAGCCAAGATTCGGGGGGCTGGTCCTACAATGAGCAGTTCTTC
>.|.|TRBV19|TRBJ1-2
CACYRINYGYTF
TGTGCATGTTACAGGATTAACTATGGCTACACCTTC
>.|few|TRBV15|TRBJ1-4
CATSRLRGGPNEKLFF
TGTGCCACCAGCAGACTGAGGGGGGGGCCTAATGAAAAACTGTTTTTT
>.|many|TRBV6-6|TRBJ2-3
CASSSPGTTQYF
TGTGCCAGCAGTTCCCCGGGAACTACGCAGTATTTT
>.|few|TRBV18|TRBJ2-2
CASSPRHPNTGELFF
TGTGCCAGCTCACCCCGACATCCGAACACCGGGGAGCTGTTTTTT
>TRBD1|.|TRBV29-1|TRBJ1-2
CSFQGGSYGYTF
TGCAGCTTCCAGGGGGGGAGCTATGGCTACACCTTC
>.|few|TRBV9|TRBJ2-2
CASTRQVNTGELFF
TGTGCCAGCACTAGACAGGTGAACACCGGGGAGCTGTTTTTT
>TRBD2|few|TRBV7-3|TRBJ2-1
CASSTSGDNEQFF
TGTGCCAGCAGCACTAGCGGGGACAATGAGCAGTTCTTC
>.|.|TRBV2|TRBJ2-1
CASSREHEQFF
TGTGCCAGCAGCCGGGAGCATGAGCAGTTCTTC
>.|.|TRBV5-4|TRBJ2-5
CASSPVQGETQYF
TGTGCCAGCAGCCCGGTGCAGGGAGAGACCCAGTACTTC
>TRBD1|.|TRBV5-1|TRBJ1-2
CASSTKYGTGAGYTF
TGCGCCAGCAGCACCAAATATGGGACAGGGGCCGGCTACACCTTC
>TRBD2|few|TRBV6-2/TRBV6-3|TRBJ2-7
CASSHLAGVSYEQYF
TGTGCCAGCAGTCATCTAGCGGGAGTAAGCTACGAGCAGTACTTC
>TRBD1|.|TRBV13|TRBJ1-2
CASSQDPTGNYGYTF
TGTGCCAGCAGCCAAGATCCGACAGGGAACTATGGCTACACCTTC
>TRBD2|few|TRBV20-1|TRBJ2-7
CSAIQTSGSPYEQYF
TGCAGTGCTATTCAGACTAGCGGGTCCCCCTACGAGCAGTACTTC
>TRBD1|few|TRBV7-8|TRBJ1-6
CASSDRDRGLGSPLHF
TGTGCCAGCAGCGACCGGGACAGGGGGCTAGGGTCACCCCTCCACTTT
>TRBD1|.|TRBV5-1|TRBJ1-1
CASSKGDRGHPDTEAFF
TGCGCCAGCAGCAAGGGGGACAGGGGGCACCCGGACACTGAAGCTTTCTTT
>TRBD1|few|TRBV7-3|TRBJ1-1
CASSSQGPTEAFF
TGTGCCAGCAGCTCACAGGGGCCCACTGAAGCTTTCTTT
>.|many|TRBV20-1|TRBJ1-2
CSALSPVSVYGYTF
TGCAGTGCCCTCAGTCCGGTATCCGTCTATGGCTACACCTTC
>.|once|TRBV7-9|TRBJ1-2
CASTSWQENYGYTF
TGTGCCAGCACCTCTTGGCAGGAGAACTATGGCTACACCTTC
>TRBD2|.|TRBV5-1|TRBJ2-2
CASSLILAGASTNTGELFF
TGCGCCAGCAGCTTGATCCTAGCGGGGGCCTCTACGAACACCGGGGAGCTGTTTTTT
>TRBD1|.|TRBV7-3|TRBJ2-6
CASSPQGDTGANVLTF
TGTGCCAGCAGCCCTCAGGGGGACACTGGGGCCAACGTCCTGACTTTC
>.|many|TRBV4-3|TRBJ2-1
CASSRRTDWLIF
TGCGCCAGCAGCCGCCGAACGGACTGGCTGATCTTC
>TRBD2|.|TRBV2|TRBJ2-1
CASIGREGPDEQFF
TGTGCCAGCATAGGGCGGGAGGGCCCGGATGAGCAGTTCTTC
>.|few|TRBV13|TRBJ2-4
CASSLVNGKNIQYF
TGTGCCAGCAGCTTAGTCAACGGCAAAAACATTCAGTACTTC
>.|.|TRBV18|TRBJ2-3
CASATRTDTQYF
TGTGCCAGCGCCACCCGGACAGATACGCAGTATTTT
>.|.|TRBV9|TRBJ2-7
CASSVALEGGSSYEQYF
TGTGCCAGCAGCGTAGCTTTGGAAGGGGGGAGTAGCTACGAGCAGTACTTC
>TRBD2|.|TRBV20-1|TRBJ2-7
CSARPGLAGGPYEQYF
TGCAGTGCTAGGCCCGGACTAGCGGGGGGGCCCTACGAGCAGTACTTC
>.|.|TRBV6-2/TRBV6-3|TRBJ2-2
CASIPWGHLTGELFF
TGTGCCAGCATCCCTTGGGGACACCTCACCGGGGAGCTGTTTTTT
>TRBD2|.|TRBV6-2/TRBV6-3|TRBJ2-1
CASSWGGVGSKNNEQFF
TGTGCCAGCAGTTGGGGGGGGGTCGGTAGCAAAAACAATGAGCAGTTCTTC
>.|many|TRBV4-3|TRBJ2-2
CASSHGHLTSNGELFF
TGCGCCAGCAGCCACGGCCACCTGACTAGTAACGGGGAGCTGTTTTTT
>TRBD2|.|TRBV2|TRBJ2-7
CASSEGRGGLDEQYF
TGTGCCAGCAGTGAAGGTCGGGGGGGGCTCGACGAGCAGTACTTC
>.|.|TRBV4-1|TRBJ1-1
CASSQGSYEAFF
TGCGCCAGCAGCCAAGGGAGCTATGAAGCTTTCTTT
>TRBD1|.|TRBV5-4|TRBJ1-2
CASSLWDRGNYGYTF
TGTGCCAGCAGCCTGTGGGACAGGGGAAACTATGGCTACACCTTC
>TRBD1|few|TRBV11-2|TRBJ2-7
CASSHWDRGYEQYF
TGTGCCAGCAGCCACTGGGACAGGGGCTACGAGCAGTACTTC
>TRBD1|.|TRBV12-3/TRBV12-4|TRBJ2-6
CASRITGAGANVLTF
TGTGCCAGCAGGATCACAGGGGCTGGGGCCAACGTCCTGACTTTC
>TRBD2|few|TRBV5-4|TRBJ2-1
CASSSGTSGNNEQFF
TGTGCCAGCAGCTCCGGGACTAGCGGAAACAATGAGCAGTTCTTC
>.|.|TRBV29-1|TRBJ1-2
CSVRTTWTGYTF
TGCAGCGTTCGTACGACTTGGACCGGCTACACCTTC
>.|few|TRBV20-1|TRBJ2-1
CSVPPLSYNEQFF
TGCAGTGTACCACCTCTCTCCTACAATGAGCAGTTCTTC
>TRBD1|few|TRBV20-1|TRBJ2-1
CSASITGGSYNEQFF
TGCAGTGCTAGTATTACAGGGGGCTCCTACAATGAGCAGTTCTTC